The clone carrying this T cell receptor beta chain was detected only a few times. The entry originates in a study of CDR3 diversity in severe acne. TCRdb redid the calling of the PCR reads with MiXCR, one entry per CDR3 protein. This sample has more than 85,000 distinct CDR3 sequences, with less than 65% found just once. CDR3 size: 16 residues. J lost 0 bases, V lost 4 bases, and 6 bases had no gene match. CDR1 is MDHEN and CDR2 is SYDVKM in the germline V gene. J is TRBJ2-3 and V is TRBV28; 8 nucleotides match TRBD1. The TCR comes from a male donor with severe acne vulgaris. Sequenced input: blood. The DNA for the CDR3 is TGTGCCAGCAGTTCCCCGGGACAGGCAAGCACAGATACGCAGTATTTT. Its protein product is CASSSPGQASTDTQYF.